This T cell receptor beta chain derives from a study of glioma-infiltrating T cells. Study conclusions and caveats: Tissue-blood divergence was below expectation in non-neoplastic patients, above in gliomas. Only very few CDR3 sequences appeared in both tissue and blood.

Per the germline V gene, CDR1 is MDHEN and CDR2 is SYDVKM. After removal of 7 bases from V and 5 bases from J, the junction contained 7 bases not matched to a gene. The CDR3 consists of 13 residues. The iRepertoire nested amplicon-rescue multiplex PCR amplified TCR alpha and beta CDR3s from RNA. One-step reverse transcription and amplification started from roughly 100-400 ng of tissue mRNA or PBMC total RNA. One entry per CDR3 protein results from TCRdb running MiXCR on the multiplex PCR reads. The table shows 160,000 or so distinct CDR3 sequences, with 43% occurring only once. This clonotype occurred many times. Its antigen is undetermined.

Specimen: glioma tissue, nonneoplastic brain tissue, or PBMCs (not recorded which). The J gene is TRBJ2-7, the V gene TRBV28; TRBD1 matches 8 bases. The TCR originated in a human donor with low-grade glioma or glioblastoma, undergoing nonglioma brain surgery, or in good health (not recorded which). The CDR3 nucleotides are TGTGCCAGCAACTCTGACAGGGGACACGAGCAGTACTTC. Translation: CASNSDRGHEQYF.